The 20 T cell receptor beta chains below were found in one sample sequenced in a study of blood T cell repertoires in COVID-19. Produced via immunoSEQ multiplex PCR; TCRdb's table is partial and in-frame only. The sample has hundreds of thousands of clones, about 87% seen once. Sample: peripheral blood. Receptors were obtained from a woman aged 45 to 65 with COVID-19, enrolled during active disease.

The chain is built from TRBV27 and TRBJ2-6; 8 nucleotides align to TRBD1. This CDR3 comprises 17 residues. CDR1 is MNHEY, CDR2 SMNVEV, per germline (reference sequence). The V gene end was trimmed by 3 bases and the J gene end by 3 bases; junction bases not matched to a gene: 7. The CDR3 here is CASSFGRQGHGANVLTF. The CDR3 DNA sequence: TGTGCCAGCAGTTTTGGAAGACAGGGGCATGGGGCCAACGTCCTGACTTTC.

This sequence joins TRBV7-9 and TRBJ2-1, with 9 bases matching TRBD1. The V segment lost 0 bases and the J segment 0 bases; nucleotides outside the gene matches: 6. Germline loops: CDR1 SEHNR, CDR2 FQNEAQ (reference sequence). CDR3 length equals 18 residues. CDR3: CASSLAPRQGGSYNEQFF. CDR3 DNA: TGTGCCAGCAGCTTAGCGCCCCGACAGGGGGGCTCCTACAATGAGCAGTTCTTC.

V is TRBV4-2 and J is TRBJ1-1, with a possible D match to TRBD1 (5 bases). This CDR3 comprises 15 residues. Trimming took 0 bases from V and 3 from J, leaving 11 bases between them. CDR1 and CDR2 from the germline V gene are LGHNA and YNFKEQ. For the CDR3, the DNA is TGTGCCAGCAGCCAAGATCCAGGGTCGGACACTGAAGCTTTCTTT. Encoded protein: CASSQDPGSDTEAFF.

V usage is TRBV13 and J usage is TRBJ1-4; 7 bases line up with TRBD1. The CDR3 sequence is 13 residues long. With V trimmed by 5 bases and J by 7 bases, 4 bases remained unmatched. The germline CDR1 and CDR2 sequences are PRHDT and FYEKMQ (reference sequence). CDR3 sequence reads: CASSEGAGEKLFF. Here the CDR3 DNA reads TGTGCCAGCAGCGAGGGGGCGGGTGAAAAACTGTTTTTT.

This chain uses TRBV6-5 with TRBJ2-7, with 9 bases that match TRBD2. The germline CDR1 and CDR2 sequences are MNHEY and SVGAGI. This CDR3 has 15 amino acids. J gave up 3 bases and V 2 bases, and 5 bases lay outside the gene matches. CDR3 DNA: TGTGCCAGCAGTTACGGGCTAGCGGGGTACTACGAGCAGTACTTC. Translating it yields CASSYGLAGYYEQYF.

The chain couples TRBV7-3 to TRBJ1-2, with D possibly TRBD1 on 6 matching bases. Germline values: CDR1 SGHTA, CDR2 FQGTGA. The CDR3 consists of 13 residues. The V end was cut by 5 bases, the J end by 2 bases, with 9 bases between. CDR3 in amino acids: CASSAQGNYGYTF. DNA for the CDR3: TGTGCCAGCAGCGCACAGGGCAACTATGGCTACACCTTC.

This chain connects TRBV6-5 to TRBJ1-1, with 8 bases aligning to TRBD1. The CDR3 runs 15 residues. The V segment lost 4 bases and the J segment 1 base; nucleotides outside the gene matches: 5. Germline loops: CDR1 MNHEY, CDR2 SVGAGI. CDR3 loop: CASSFWTGQNTEAFF. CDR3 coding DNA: TGTGCCAGCAGTTTTTGGACAGGGCAGAACACTGAAGCTTTCTTT.

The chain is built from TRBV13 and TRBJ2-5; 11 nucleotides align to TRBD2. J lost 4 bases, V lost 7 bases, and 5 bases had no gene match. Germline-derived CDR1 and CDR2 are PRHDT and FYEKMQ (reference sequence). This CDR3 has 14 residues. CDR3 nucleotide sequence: TGTGCCAGCATCCTAGCGGGAGGAAGAGAGACCCAGTACTTC. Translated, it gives CASILAGGRETQYF.

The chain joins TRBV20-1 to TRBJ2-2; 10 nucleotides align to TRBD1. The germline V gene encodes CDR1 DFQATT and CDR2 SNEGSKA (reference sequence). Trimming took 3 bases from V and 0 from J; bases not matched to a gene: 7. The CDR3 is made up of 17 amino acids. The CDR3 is CSASRDRGYANTGELFF. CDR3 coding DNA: TGCAGTGCTAGTCGGGACAGGGGTTACGCGAACACCGGGGAGCTGTTTTTT.

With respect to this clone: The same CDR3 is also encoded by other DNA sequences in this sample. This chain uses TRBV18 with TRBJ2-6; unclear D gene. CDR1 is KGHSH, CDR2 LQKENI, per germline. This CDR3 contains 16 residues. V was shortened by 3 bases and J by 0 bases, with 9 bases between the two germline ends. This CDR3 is CASSPLSLSGANVLTF. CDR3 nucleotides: TGTGCCAGCTCACCCCTTTCTCTCTCTGGGGCCAACGTCCTGACTTTC.

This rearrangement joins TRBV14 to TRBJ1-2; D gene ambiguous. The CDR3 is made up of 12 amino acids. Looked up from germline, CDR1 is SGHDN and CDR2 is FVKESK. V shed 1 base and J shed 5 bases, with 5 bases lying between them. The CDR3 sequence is CASSQGRYGYTF. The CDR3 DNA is TGTGCCAGCAGCCAAGGGAGGTATGGCTACACCTTC.

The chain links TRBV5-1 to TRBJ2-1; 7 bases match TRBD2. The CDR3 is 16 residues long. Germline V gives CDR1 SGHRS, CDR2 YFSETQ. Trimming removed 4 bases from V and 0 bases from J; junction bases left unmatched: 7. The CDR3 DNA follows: TGCGCCAGCAGCCACGAATGGACTAGCTCCTACAATGAGCAGTTCTTC. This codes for CASSHEWTSSYNEQFF.

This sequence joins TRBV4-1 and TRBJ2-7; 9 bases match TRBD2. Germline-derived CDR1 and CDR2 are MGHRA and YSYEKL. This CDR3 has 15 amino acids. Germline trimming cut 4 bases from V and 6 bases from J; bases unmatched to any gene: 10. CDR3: CASSPVSGRIVEQYF. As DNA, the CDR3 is TGCGCCAGCAGCCCGGTCAGCGGGAGGATTGTCGAGCAGTACTTC.

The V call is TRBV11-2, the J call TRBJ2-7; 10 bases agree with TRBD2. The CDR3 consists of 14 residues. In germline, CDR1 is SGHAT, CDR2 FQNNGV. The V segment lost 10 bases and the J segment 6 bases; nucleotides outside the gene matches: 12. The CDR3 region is CATKRWTSGREQYF. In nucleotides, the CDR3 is TGTGCCACCAAAAGATGGACTAGCGGTCGCGAGCAGTACTTC. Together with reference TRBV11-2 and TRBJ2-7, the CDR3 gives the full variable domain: EAGVAQSPRYKIIEKRQSVAFWCNPISGHATLYWYQQILGQGPKLLIQFQNNGVVDDSQLPKDRFSAERLKGVDSTLKIQPAKLEDSAVYLCATKRWTSGREQYFGPGTRLTVT.

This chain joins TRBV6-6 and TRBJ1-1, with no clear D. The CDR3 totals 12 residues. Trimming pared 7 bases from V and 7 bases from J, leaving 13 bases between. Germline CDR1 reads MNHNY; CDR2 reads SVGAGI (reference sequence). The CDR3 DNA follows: TGTGCCAGCAAAAACACAGCCAATGAAGCTTTCTTT. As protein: CASKNTANEAFF.

CDR3 DNA sequence: TGTGCCAGCAGTTTATCGGGCGGGACGGCACTTGGCATTCAGTACTTC. It is translated as CASSLSGGTALGIQYF. The chain carries TRBV27 and TRBJ2-4, with D possibly matching TRBD2 (6 bases). Germline lookup yields CDR1 MNHEY and CDR2 SMNVEV (reference sequence). V gave up 0 bases and J gave up 9 bases, with 18 bases separating them. This CDR3 has 16 residues.

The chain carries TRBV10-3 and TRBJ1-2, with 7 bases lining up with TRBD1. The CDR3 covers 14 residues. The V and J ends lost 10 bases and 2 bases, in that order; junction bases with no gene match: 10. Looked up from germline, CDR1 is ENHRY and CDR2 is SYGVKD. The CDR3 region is CATSTLQGNYGYTF. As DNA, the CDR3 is TGTGCCACTTCAACTCTACAGGGGAACTATGGCTACACCTTC.

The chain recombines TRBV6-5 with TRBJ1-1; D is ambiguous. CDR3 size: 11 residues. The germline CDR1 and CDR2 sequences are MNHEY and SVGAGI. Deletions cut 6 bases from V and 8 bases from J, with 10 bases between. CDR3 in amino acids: CASRRGREAFF. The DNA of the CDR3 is TGTGCCAGCAGGAGAGGCCGGGAAGCTTTCTTT.

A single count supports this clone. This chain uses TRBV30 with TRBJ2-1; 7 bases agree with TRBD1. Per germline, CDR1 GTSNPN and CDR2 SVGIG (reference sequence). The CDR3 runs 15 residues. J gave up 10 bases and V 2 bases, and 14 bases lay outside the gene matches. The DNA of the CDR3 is TGTGCCTGGAGTATCGACAGGGTCGAGTCTGGGGAGCAGTTCTTC. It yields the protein CAWSIDRVESGEQFF.

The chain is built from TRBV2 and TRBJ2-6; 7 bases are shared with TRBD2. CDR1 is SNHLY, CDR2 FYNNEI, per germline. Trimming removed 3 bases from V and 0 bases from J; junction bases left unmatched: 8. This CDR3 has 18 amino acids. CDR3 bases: TGTGCCAGCAGTGACGGGGGACTACGAAACTCTGGGGCCAACGTCCTGACTTTC. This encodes CASSDGGLRNSGANVLTF.